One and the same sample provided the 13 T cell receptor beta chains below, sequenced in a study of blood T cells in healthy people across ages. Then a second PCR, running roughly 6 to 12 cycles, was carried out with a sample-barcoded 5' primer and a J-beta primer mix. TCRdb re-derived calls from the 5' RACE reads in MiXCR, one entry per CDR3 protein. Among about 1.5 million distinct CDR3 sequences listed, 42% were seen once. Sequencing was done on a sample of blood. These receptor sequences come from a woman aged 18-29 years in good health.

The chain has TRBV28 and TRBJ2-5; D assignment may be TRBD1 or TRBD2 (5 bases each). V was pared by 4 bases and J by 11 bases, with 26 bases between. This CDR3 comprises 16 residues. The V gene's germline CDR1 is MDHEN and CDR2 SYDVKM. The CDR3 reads CASSSLGAPSYNEQYF. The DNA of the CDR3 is TGTGCCAGCAGTTCTCTCGGGGCCCCCTCCTACAATGAGCAGTACTTC. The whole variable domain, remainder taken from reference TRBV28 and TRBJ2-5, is DVKVTQSSRYLVKRTGEKVFLECVQDMDHENMFWYRQDPGLGLRLIYFSYDVKMKEKGDIPEGYSVSREKKERFSLILESASTNQTSMYLCASSSLGAPSYNEQYFGPGTRLLVL.

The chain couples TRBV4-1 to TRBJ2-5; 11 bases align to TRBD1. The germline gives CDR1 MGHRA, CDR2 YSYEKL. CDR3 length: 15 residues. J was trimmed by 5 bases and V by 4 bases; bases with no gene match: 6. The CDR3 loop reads CASSPGQGAKETQYF. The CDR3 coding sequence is TGCGCCAGCAGCCCCGGACAGGGGGCGAAGGAGACCCAGTACTTC.

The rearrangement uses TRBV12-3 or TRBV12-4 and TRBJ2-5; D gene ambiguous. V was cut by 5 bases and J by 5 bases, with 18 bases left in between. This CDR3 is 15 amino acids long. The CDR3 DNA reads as TGTGCCAGCAGTCACGGGCCCTCGATCTGGGAGACCCAGTACTTC. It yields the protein CASSHGPSIWETQYF.

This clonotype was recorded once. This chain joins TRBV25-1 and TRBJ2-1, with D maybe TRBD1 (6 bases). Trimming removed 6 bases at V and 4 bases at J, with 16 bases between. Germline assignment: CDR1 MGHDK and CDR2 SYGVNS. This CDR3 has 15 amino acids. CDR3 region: CASSSIGTFYNEQFF. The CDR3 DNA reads TGTGCCAGCAGCAGCATCGGGACATTTTACAATGAGCAGTTCTTC.

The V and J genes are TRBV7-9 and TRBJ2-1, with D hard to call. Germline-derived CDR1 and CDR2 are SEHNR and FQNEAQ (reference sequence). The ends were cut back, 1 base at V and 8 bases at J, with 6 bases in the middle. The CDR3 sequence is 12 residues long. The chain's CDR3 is CASSLVSDEQFF. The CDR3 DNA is TGTGCCAGCAGCTTAGTTTCGGATGAGCAGTTCTTC.

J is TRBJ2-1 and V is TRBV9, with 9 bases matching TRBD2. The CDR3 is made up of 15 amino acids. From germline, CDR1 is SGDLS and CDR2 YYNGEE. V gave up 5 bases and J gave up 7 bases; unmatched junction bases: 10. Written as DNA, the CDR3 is TGTGCCAGCAGTGTACTAGCGGGTGGGGATAATGAGCAGTTCTTC. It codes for CASSVLAGGDNEQFF.

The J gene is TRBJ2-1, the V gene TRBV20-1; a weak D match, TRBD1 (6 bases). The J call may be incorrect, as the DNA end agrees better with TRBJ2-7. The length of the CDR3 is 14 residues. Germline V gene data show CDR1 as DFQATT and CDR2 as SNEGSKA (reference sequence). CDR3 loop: CSAREGATYNEQYF. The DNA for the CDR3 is TGCAGTGCTAGAGAGGGGGCTACCTACAATGAGCAGTACTTC.

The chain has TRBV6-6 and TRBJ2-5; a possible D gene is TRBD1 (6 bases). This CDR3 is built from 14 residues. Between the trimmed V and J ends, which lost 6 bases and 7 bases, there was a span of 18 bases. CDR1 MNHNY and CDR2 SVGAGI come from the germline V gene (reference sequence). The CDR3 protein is CASRTRGQTATQYF. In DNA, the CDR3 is TGTGCCAGCAGAACTCGAGGACAGACAGCGACCCAGTACTTC.

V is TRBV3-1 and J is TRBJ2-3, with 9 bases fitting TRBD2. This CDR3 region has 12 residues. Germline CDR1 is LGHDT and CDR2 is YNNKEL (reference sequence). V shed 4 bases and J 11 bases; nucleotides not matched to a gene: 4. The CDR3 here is CASSLGTSKQYF. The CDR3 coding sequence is TGTGCCAGCAGCCTGGGGACTAGCAAGCAGTATTTT.

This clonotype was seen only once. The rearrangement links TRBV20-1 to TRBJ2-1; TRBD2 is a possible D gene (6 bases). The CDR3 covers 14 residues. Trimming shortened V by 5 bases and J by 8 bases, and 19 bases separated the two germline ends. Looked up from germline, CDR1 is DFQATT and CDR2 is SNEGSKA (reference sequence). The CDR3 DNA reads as TGCAGTGCTTTCCTATCCGGGACTCTGGATGAGCAGTTCTTC. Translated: CSAFLSGTLDEQFF.

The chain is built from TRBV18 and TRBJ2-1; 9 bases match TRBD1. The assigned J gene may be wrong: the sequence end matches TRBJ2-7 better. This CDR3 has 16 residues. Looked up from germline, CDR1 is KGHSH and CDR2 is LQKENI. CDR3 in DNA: TGTGCCAGCTCACCACTTTCGGGACAGGGTTTCCTCGAGCAGTACTTC. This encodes CASSPLSGQGFLEQYF.

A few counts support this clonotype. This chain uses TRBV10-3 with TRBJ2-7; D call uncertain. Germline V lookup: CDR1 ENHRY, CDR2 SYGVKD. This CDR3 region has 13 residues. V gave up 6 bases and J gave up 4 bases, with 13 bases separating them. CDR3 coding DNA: TGTGCCATCAGAACGATAGGCATATACGAGCAGTACTTC. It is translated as CAIRTIGIYEQYF.

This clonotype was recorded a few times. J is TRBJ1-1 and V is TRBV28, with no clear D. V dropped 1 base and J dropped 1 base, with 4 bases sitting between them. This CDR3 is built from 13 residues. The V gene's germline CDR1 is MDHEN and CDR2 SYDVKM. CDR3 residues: CASSLYSNTEAFF. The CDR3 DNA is TGTGCCAGCAGTTTATATTCGAACACTGAAGCTTTCTTT.